This T cell receptor (beta chain) was sequenced in a study of T cells after yellow fever vaccination. Study at large: Preparation of fractions with low cell numbers was performed using SMART-Seq v4 Ultra Low Input.

Overall study results and limits: Any FACS-sorted repertoire could hold abundant clonotypes that contaminate it from the bulk population.

TCRdb re-analysed the 5' RACE reads in MiXCR, keeping a single row per CDR3 protein. The data contain about 49,000 distinct CDR3 sequences, 7.4% of them seen just once; the ten biggest clones take up 25% to 35%. This clonotype has ten or more counts. The antigen remains unidentified. From germline, CDR1 is SGHRS and CDR2 YFSETQ. V gave up 1 base and J gave up 3 bases, with 8 bases separating them. This CDR3 comprises 13 residues. This clonotype originated in a man aged 18 to 30 who received the YFV17D yellow fever vaccine. The genes are TRBV5-1 and TRBJ2-7; the D is unclear. Sample: CD8+ T cells sorted from PBMCs, taken less than 16 days after the first yellow fever vaccination. The CDR3 reads CASSLHGFYEQYF. For the CDR3, the DNA is TGCGCCAGCAGCTTGCACGGGTTCTACGAGCAGTACTTC. Full variable domain (outside the CDR3, taken from reference TRBV5-1 and TRBJ2-7): KAGVTQTPRYLIKTRGQQVTLSCSPISGHRSVSWYQQTPGQGLQFLFEYFSETQRNKGNFPGRFSGRQFSNSRSEMNVSTLELGDSALYLCASSLHGFYEQYFGPGTRLTVT.